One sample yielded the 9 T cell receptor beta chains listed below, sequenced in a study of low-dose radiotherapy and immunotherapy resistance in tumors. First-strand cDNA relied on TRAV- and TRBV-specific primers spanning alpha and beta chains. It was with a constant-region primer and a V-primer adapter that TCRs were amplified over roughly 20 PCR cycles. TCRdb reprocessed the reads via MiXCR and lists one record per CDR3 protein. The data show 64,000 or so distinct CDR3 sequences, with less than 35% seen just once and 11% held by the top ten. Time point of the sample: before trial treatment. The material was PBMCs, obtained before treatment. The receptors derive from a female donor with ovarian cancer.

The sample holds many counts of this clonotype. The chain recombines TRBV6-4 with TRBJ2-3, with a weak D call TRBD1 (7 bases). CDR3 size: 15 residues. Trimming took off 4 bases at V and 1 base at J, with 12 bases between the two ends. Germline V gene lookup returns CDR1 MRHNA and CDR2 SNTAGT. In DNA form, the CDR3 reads TGTGCCAGCAGTGGTACAGGGGAGGGCACAGATACGCAGTATTTT. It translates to CASSGTGEGTDTQYF.

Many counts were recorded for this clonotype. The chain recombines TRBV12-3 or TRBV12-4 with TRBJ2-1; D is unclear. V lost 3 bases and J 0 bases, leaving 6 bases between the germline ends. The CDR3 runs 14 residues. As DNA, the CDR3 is TGTGCCAGCAGTTTTCCGGTCTCCTACAATGAGCAGTTCTTC. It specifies CASSFPVSYNEQFF.

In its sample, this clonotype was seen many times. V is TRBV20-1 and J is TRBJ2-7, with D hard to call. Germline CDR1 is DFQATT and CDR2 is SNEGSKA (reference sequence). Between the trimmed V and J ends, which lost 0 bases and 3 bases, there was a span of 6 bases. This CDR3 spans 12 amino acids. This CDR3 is CSARDLGYEQYF. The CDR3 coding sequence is TGCAGTGCTAGAGACCTGGGCTACGAGCAGTACTTC.

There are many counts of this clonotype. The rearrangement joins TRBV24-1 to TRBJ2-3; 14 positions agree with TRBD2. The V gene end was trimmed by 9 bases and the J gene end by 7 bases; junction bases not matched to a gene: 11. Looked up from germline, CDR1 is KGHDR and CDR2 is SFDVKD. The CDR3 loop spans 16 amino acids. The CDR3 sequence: CATSGTSGGIRNTQYF. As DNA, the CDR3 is TGTGCCACCTCCGGGACTAGCGGGGGTATCAGGAATACGCAGTATTTT.

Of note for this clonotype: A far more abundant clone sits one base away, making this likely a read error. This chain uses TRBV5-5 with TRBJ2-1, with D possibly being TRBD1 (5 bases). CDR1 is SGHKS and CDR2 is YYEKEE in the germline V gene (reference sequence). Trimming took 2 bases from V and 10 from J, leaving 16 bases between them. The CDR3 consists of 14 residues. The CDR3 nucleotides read TGTGCCAGCAGCTTCAAAGACAGCTCCTACGAGCAGTTCTTC. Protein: CASSFKDSSYEQFF.

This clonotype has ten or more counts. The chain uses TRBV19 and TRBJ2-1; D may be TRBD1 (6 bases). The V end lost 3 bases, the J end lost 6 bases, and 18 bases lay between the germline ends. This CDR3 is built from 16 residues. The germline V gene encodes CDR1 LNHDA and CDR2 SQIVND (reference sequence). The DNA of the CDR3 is TGTGCCAGTAGTATGTTCACTGGGGGCGCCGCCAATGAGCAGTTCTTC. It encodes CASSMFTGGAANEQFF.

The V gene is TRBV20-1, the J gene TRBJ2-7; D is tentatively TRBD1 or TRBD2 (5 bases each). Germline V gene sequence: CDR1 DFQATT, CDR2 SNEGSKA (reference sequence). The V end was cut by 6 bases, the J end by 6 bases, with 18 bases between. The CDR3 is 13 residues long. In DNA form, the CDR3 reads TGCAGTGCGCCTCAGCGGACAACTATCGAGCAGTACTTC. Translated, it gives CSAPQRTTIEQYF.

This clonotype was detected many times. The DNA for the CDR3 is TGTGCCAGTAAGGAGGGGATGAACACTGAAGCTTTCTTT. This encodes CASKEGMNTEAFF. The chain is built from TRBV19 and TRBJ1-1; D perhaps matches TRBD1 (5 bases). Germline loops: CDR1 LNHDA, CDR2 SQIVND (reference sequence). V was shortened by 7 bases and J by 0 bases, with 9 bases between the two germline ends. The CDR3 spans 13 residues.

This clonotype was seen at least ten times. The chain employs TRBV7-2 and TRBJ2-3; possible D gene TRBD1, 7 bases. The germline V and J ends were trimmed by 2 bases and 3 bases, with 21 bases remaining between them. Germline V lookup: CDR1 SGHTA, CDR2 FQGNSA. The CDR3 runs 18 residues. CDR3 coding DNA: TGTGCCAGCAGCTTATTATCCAGGGGGGCAATAAGGACAGATACGCAGTATTTT. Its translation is CASSLLSRGAIRTDTQYF.